The source of this TCR beta chain is a study of T cell responses to AZD1222 COVID-19 vaccine. Study results and caveats: With dominance at 160-218 and 743-854, vaccine-associated CD4 TCRs spanned spike. In a largely white British group with more females than males, clonal diversity was possibly underestimated. Only after the peak T cell response were repertoires sampled.

TCRdb's table, derived via immunoSEQ multiplex PCR, lists solely in-frame clones and lacks some. Of more than 100,000 clones listed, over 75% are singletons. The CDR3 extends over 17 amino acids. Trimming at V came to 0 bases and at J to 8 bases, leaving 14 bases not matched to a gene. CDR1 LGHNA and CDR2 YNFKEQ come from the germline V gene. With respect to this clone: Antigen unknown.

The chain joins TRBV4-2 to TRBJ1-2; 8 bases align to TRBD1. The sequence was obtained from an adult in good health. Material: peripheral blood, obtained on day 0 of AZD1222 vaccination. The CDR3 is CASSQDFFRGLGWGYTF. CDR3 sequence (DNA): TGTGCCAGCAGCCAAGATTTCTTCAGGGGGCTAGGGTGGGGCTACACCTTC.